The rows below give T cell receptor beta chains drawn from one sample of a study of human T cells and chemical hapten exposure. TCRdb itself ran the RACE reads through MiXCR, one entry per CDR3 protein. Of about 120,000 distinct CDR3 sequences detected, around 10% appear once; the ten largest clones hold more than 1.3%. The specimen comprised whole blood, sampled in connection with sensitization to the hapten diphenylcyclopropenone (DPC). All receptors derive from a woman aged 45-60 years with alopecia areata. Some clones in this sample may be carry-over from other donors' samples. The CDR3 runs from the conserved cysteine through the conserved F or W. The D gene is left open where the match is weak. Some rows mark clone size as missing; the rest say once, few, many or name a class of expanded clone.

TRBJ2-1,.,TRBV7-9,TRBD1,CASSLGLRGNEQFF,TGTGCCAGCAGCTTAGGACTCAGGGGGAATGAGCAGTTCTTC
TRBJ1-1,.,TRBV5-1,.,CASSFGPTNTEAFF,TGCGCCAGCAGCTTTGGTCCCACGAACACTGAAGCTTTCTTT
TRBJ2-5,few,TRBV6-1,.,CASSSVPARETQYF,TGTGCCAGCAGTTCGGTCCCCGCAAGAGAGACCCAGTACTTC
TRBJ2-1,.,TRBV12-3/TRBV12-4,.,CASSFRGAFHNEQFF,TGTGCCAGCAGTTTTCGGGGGGCGTTTCACAATGAGCAGTTCTTC
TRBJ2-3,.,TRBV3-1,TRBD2,CASSHLAGSTDTQYF,TGTGCCAGCAGCCACCTAGCGGGGAGCACAGATACGCAGTATTTT
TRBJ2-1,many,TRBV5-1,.,CASSLDLPSSYNEQFF,TGCGCCAGCAGCTTGGACCTCCCCAGCTCCTACAATGAGCAGTTCTTC
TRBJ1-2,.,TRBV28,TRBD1,CASRSGQDYGYTF,TGTGCCAGCAGGTCCGGACAGGACTATGGCTACACCTTC
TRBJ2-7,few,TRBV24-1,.,CATSDFGSGGSYEQYF,TGTGCCACCAGTGATTTTGGCAGCGGAGGCTCCTACGAGCAGTACTTC
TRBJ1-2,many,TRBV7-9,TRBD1,CASSGGQSTNYGYTF,TGTGCCAGCAGCGGGGGACAGAGCACTAACTATGGCTACACCTTC
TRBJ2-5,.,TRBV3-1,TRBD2,CASSQDGNSGIQETQYF,TGTGCCAGCAGCCAAGATGGTAATAGCGGGATACAAGAGACCCAGTACTTC
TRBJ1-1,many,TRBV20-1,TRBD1,CSAHPGQGNTEAFF,TGCAGTGCTCATCCGGGACAGGGGAACACTGAAGCTTTCTTT
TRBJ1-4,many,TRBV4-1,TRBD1,CASSQGRGRVENEKLFF,TGCGCCAGCAGCCAAGGAAGGGGGCGAGTAGAAAATGAAAAACTGTTTTTT
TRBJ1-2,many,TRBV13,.,CASSLRGVIGGYTF,TGTGCCAGCAGCTTAAGGGGAGTGATCGGAGGCTACACCTTC
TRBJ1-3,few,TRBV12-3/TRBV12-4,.,CASKRAGNTIYF,TGTGCCAGCAAGAGGGCTGGAAACACCATATATTTT
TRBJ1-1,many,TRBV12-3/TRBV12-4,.,CASTWGNSLVLKGTEAFF,TGTGCCAGCACCTGGGGGAACAGTCTCGTCTTAAAAGGAACTGAAGCTTTCTTT
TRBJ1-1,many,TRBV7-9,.,CASSLVVTEAFF,TGTGCCAGCAGCTTAGTAGTAACTGAAGCTTTCTTT
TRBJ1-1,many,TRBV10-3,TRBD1,CAISKEDRVNTEAFF,TGTGCCATCAGCAAAGAGGACAGGGTGAACACTGAAGCTTTCTTT
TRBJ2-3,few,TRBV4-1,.,CASSQGPGDLTDTQYF,TGCGCCAGCAGCCAAGGACCGGGGGACTTGACAGATACGCAGTATTTT
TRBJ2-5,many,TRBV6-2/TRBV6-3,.,CASSYETAGAPQETQYF,TGTGCCAGCAGTTACGAGACGGCGGGGGCGCCCCAAGAGACCCAGTACTTC
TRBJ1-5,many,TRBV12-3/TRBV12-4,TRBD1,CASSTGDSNQPQHF,TGTGCCAGCAGTACAGGGGATAGCAATCAGCCCCAGCATTTT
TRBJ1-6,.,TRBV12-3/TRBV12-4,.,CASSRDVPNSPLHF,TGTGCCAGCAGCCGGGACGTTCCTAATTCACCCCTCCACTTT
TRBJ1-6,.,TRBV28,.,CASSPGLASSPLHF,TGTGCCAGCAGTCCGGGTCTGGCGAGTTCACCCCTCCACTTT
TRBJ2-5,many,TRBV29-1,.,CSVVVAGQETQYF,TGCAGCGTTGTAGTAGCAGGCCAAGAGACCCAGTACTTC
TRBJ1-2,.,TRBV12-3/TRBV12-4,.,CASSLSRGHGYTF,TGTGCCAGCAGTTTGTCCCGTGGGCATGGCTACACCTTC
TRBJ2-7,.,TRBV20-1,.,CSASTDSYEQYF,TGCAGTGCTAGCACTGACTCCTACGAGCAGTACTTC
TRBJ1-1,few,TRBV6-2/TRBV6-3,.,CASTLYPGTEAFF,TGTGCCAGCACCCTTTATCCGGGGACTGAAGCTTTCTTT
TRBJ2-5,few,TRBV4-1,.,CASSQDKGSRGETQYF,TGCGCCAGCAGCCAAGATAAAGGGTCAAGGGGAGAGACCCAGTACTTC
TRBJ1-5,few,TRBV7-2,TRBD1,CASSLGAGGGNQPQHF,TGTGCCAGCAGCTTAGGGGCAGGGGGAGGCAATCAGCCCCAGCATTTT
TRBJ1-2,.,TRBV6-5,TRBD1,CASGAGGPRGYTF,TGTGCCAGCGGGGCAGGGGGGCCTAGAGGCTACACCTTC
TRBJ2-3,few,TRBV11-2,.,CASRHGHSTDTQYF,TGTGCCAGCCGTCATGGGCACAGCACAGATACGCAGTATTTT
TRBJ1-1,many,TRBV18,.,CASSTARGRMVDTEAFF,TGTGCCAGCTCAACAGCCCGGGGCAGAATGGTGGACACTGAAGCTTTCTTT
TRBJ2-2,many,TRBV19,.,CASSRIEMNTGELFF,TGTGCCAGTAGCCGTATTGAGATGAACACCGGGGAGCTGTTTTTT
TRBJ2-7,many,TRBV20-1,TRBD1,CSARRDRVGEQYF,TGCAGTGCTAGGAGGGACAGGGTGGGCGAGCAGTACTTC
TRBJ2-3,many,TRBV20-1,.,CSARSAQGRPDTQYF,TGCAGTGCTAGATCAGCCCAGGGGAGGCCAGATACGCAGTATTTT
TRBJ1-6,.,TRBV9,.,CASSPQRAGSPLHF,TGTGCCAGCAGCCCCCAACGGGCCGGTTCACCCCTCCACTTT
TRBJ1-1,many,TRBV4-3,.,CASSQGVGRMNTEAFF,TGCGCCAGCAGCCAAGGGGTGGGCCGAATGAACACTGAAGCTTTCTTT
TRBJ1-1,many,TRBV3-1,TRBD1,CASSSTRTGNTEAFF,TGTGCCAGCAGCTCCACCCGGACAGGGAACACTGAAGCTTTCTTT
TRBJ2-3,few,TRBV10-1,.,CASSDVGAQEDTQYF,TGCGCCAGCAGTGACGTCGGAGCGCAGGAGGATACGCAGTATTTT
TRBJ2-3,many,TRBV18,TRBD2,CASSPQAGAYTDTQYF,TGTGCCAGCTCACCACAAGCGGGGGCCTACACAGATACGCAGTATTTT
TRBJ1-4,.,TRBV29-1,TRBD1,CSAKATGGSEKLFF,TGCAGCGCCAAAGCGACAGGGGGTAGTGAAAAACTGTTTTTT